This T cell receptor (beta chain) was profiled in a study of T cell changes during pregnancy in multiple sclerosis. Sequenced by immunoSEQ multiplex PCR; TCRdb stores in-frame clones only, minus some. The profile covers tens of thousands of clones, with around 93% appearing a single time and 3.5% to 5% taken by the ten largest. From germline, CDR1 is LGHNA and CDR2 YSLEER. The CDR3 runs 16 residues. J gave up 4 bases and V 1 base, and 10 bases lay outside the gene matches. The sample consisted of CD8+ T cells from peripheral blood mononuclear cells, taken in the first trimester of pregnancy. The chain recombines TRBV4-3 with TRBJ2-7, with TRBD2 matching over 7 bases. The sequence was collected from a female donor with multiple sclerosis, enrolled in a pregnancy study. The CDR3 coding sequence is TGCGCCAGCAGCCAAGGAGCGGGGCGTGGGTTTTACGAGCAGTACTTC. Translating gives CASSQGAGRGFYEQYF.